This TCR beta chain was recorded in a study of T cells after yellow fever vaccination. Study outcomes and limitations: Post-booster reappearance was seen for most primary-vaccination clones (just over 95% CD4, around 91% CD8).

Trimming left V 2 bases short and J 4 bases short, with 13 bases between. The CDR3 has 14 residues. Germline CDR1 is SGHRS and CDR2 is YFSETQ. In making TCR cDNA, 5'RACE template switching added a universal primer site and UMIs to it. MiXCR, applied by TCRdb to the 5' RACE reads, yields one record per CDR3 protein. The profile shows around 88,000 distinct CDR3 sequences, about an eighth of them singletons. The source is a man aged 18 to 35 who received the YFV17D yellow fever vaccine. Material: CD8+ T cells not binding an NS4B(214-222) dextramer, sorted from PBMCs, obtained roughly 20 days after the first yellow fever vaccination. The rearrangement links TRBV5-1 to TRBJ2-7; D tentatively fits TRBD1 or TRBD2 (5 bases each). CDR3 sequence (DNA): TGCGCCAGCAGCTTCCGCAGGGACGGGTACGAGCAGTACTTC. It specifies CASSFRRDGYEQYF.